Each of the 15 T cell receptor beta chains below was sequenced from the same sample in a study of T cell repertoires in cytomegalovirus infection. One entry per CDR3 protein results from TCRdb running MiXCR on the reads. The sample lists around 100,000 distinct CDR3 sequences, more than 20% occurring once. Sequenced: CD8+ T cells from PBMCs. These receptors originate from a human donor in good health (CMV status not recorded). Some clones in this sample may be carry-over from other donors' samples.

This clonotype was counted a few times. V usage is TRBV7-9 and J usage is TRBJ2-4; possibly TRBD1 for D (7 bases). Trimming removed 5 bases at V and 0 bases at J, with 14 bases between. The CDR3 runs to 16 residues. Looked up from germline, CDR1 is SEHNR and CDR2 is FQNEAQ (reference sequence). The CDR3 protein is CASSRETGLAKNIQYF. The CDR3 DNA follows: TGTGCCAGCAGCCGGGAGACAGGGCTAGCCAAAAACATTCAGTACTTC.

V is TRBV28 and J is TRBJ2-5; 11 bases line up with TRBD2. Germline trimming cut 6 bases from V and 4 bases from J; bases unmatched to any gene: 7. Germline CDR1 and CDR2: MDHEN and SYDVKM. CDR3 size: 15 residues. CDR3 region: CASSKTSGAPETQYF. The CDR3 nucleotides read TGTGCCAGCAGCAAGACTAGCGGGGCCCCAGAGACCCAGTACTTC.

Only a few counts were recorded for this clonotype. The chain recombines TRBV12-3 or TRBV12-4 with TRBJ2-7; 9 bases are a match to TRBD1. V shed 6 bases, J shed 6 bases, and the junction held 9 bases outside the gene matches. The length of the CDR3 is 14 residues. The CDR3 sequence is CASSLYRGLGEQYF. The CDR3 nucleotides read TGTGCCAGCAGCCTATACAGGGGGCTGGGCGAGCAGTACTTC.

The chain links TRBV6-6 to TRBJ2-1; tentative D call: TRBD2 (6 bases). This CDR3 has 12 amino acids. Germline CDR1 is MNHNY and CDR2 is SVGAGI (reference sequence). Deletions cut 2 bases from V and 7 bases from J, with 6 bases between. CDR3 DNA: TGTGCCAGCAGTTACGCGGGGAATGAGCAGTTCTTC. Translation gives CASSYAGNEQFF.

CDR3 sequence reads: CSAREVGGYGYTF. In DNA, the CDR3 is TGCAGTGCTAGAGAAGTTGGAGGCTATGGCTACACCTTC. The chain links TRBV20-1 to TRBJ1-2; D is uncertain. CDR3 length: 13 residues. V was shortened by 0 bases and J by 4 bases, with 9 bases between the two germline ends. Germline lookup yields CDR1 DFQATT and CDR2 SNEGSKA (reference sequence).

The genes are TRBV19 and TRBJ1-1, with 12 bases that match TRBD1. The CDR3 has 16 amino acids. The germline CDR1 and CDR2 sequences are LNHDA and SQIVND (reference sequence). Trimming took 8 bases from V and 5 from J; bases not matched to a gene: 12. In DNA form, the CDR3 reads TGTGCCAGTTCTCAACTCCGGGACAGGGGGCCGACTGAAGCTTTCTTT. It yields the protein CASSQLRDRGPTEAFF.

The chain links TRBV10-3 to TRBJ2-3; no definite D call. V gave up 3 bases and J gave up 0 bases, with 13 bases separating them. This CDR3 spans 16 amino acids. Germline CDR1 reads ENHRY; CDR2 reads SYGVKD. The CDR3 DNA follows: TGTGCCATCAGTGATCTGGAGAGCTACAGCACAGATACGCAGTATTTT. Residues: CAISDLESYSTDTQYF.

The rearrangement uses TRBV6-2 or TRBV6-3 and TRBJ2-7; 7 bases match TRBD1. Per germline, CDR1 MNHEY and CDR2 SVGEGT. CDR3 size: 14 residues. V shed 6 bases, J shed 1 base, and the junction held 6 bases outside the gene matches. In DNA form, the CDR3 reads TGTGCCAGCAGCGCCGGGACAGAATCCTACGAGCAGTACTTC. As protein: CASSAGTESYEQYF.

The J gene is TRBJ2-5, the V gene TRBV28; TRBD1 agrees at 8 bases. Germline trimming cut 6 bases from V and 2 bases from J; bases unmatched to any gene: 5. This CDR3 contains 14 residues. In germline, CDR1 is MDHEN, CDR2 SYDVKM. The CDR3 DNA is TGTGCCAGCAGCGTGGGACAGGCTCAAGAGACCCAGTACTTC. Amino acid sequence: CASSVGQAQETQYF.

About this clonotype itself: A much larger clone differs by one base, so this may be a read error. The V gene is TRBV15, the J gene TRBJ2-3, with no clear D. With 0 bases removed from V and 4 bases from J, the gap between germline ends came to 14 bases. The length of the CDR3 is 16 residues. Germline assignment: CDR1 LNHNV and CDR2 YYDKDF (reference sequence). The CDR3 DNA is TGTGCCACCAGCAGAGATCTGGTGGGGATTGCAGATACGCAGTATTTT. It translates to CATSRDLVGIADTQYF. Full variable domain (rest looked up from reference TRBV15 and TRBJ2-3): DAMVIQNPRYQVTQFGKPVTLSCSQTLNHNVMYWYQQKSSQAPKLLFHYYDKDFNNEADTPDNFQSRRPNTSFCFLDIRSPGLGDTAMYLCATSRDLVGIADTQYFGPGTRLTVL.

The chain has TRBV28 and TRBJ1-1; no definite D call. V gave up 1 base and J gave up 7 bases, with 10 bases separating them. CDR3 length equals 13 residues. Germline loops: CDR1 MDHEN, CDR2 SYDVKM. In DNA form, the CDR3 reads TGTGCCAGCAGTTTATCCCGGATGGATGAAGCTTTCTTT. This sequence encodes CASSLSRMDEAFF.

The table lists this clonotype with many counts. V and J are TRBV28 and TRBJ1-3; TRBD1 agrees at 7 bases. This CDR3 comprises 14 residues. The ends lost 8 bases at V and 0 bases at J; junction bases unmatched: 4. Per the germline V gene, CDR1 is MDHEN and CDR2 is SYDVKM. The CDR3 here is CASGDRNSGNTIYF. DNA of the CDR3: TGTGCCAGCGGGGACAGAAACTCTGGAAACACCATATATTTT.

Turning to this clonotype: A read error may be the cause here, since a much bigger clone is one base away. This chain connects TRBV7-2 to TRBJ2-3; D possibly corresponds to TRBD2 (6 bases). CDR1 is SGHTA, CDR2 FQGNSA, per germline. V shed 1 base and J shed 4 bases, with 15 bases lying between them. CDR3 length: 16 residues. CDR3 nucleotide sequence: TGTGCCAGCAGCTTAGGAATCGCGGGGCGCGCAGATACGCAGTATTTT. Its protein is CASSLGIAGRADTQYF.

This clonotype was detected many times. The chain joins TRBV19 to TRBJ1-1; no definite D call. The CDR3 extends over 12 amino acids. Per the germline V gene, CDR1 is LNHDA and CDR2 is SQIVND (reference sequence). Trimming left V 5 bases short and J 2 bases short, with 6 bases between. This CDR3 is CASSVPNTEAFF. In DNA form, the CDR3 reads TGTGCCAGTAGTGTTCCCAACACTGAAGCTTTCTTT.

The chain carries TRBV7-6 and TRBJ1-4; D is undetermined. Deletions cut 5 bases from V and 4 bases from J, with 11 bases between. Germline V gives CDR1 SGHVS, CDR2 FNYEAQ. The CDR3 covers 14 residues. The CDR3 sequence is CASSKGGNNEKLFF. CDR3 DNA: TGTGCCAGCAGCAAGGGAGGAAATAATGAAAAACTGTTTTTT.